This TCR beta chain was recovered during a study of regulatory T cells in long-lasting Graves disease. Findings and caveats of the study: Persistent cases favored TRBV28, TRBJ1-2 and TRBJ2-5. Limited sample numbers may have lowered accuracy. TCR diversity in persistent Graves' patients was below that of newly diagnosed ones.

The CDR3 runs 15 residues. V lost 6 bases to trimming and J lost 4 bases, with 18 bases between them. The authors built TCR beta libraries using iRepertoire HTBI primers and Arm-PCR of CDR3 regions. Each CDR3 protein gets one entry after TCRdb re-called the multiplex PCR reads with MiXCR. Of about 540,000 distinct CDR3 sequences detected, about 13% appear once; the ten largest clones hold 10%. Points on this clonotype: Its cognate antigen is unknown. A much larger clonotype is one base distant, so this may be a read error.

The time point was: newly diagnosed GD, antithyroid drugs for less than 3 months. Extracted PBMC RNA gave rise to the TCR library. The same data also went into a second study, on T cells in Graves' hyperthyroidism and ophthalmopathy.

The rearrangement joins TRBV12-3 or TRBV12-4 to TRBJ1-1, with no clear D. The sample was peripheral blood mononuclear cells (PBMCs), taken at new diagnosis, from a patient treated with antithyroid drugs. The receptor was isolated from a man aged 25 to 40 with Graves disease. The CDR3: CASRPLGRMSTEAFF. CDR3 bases: TGTGCCAGCAGACCTCTAGGACGCATGAGCACTGAAGCTTTCTTT.